This T cell receptor beta chain was identified during a study of blood T cells in healthy people across ages. The use of a sample-barcoded 5' primer and a J-beta primer mix characterized a second PCR of roughly 6 to 11 cycles. MiXCR, applied by TCRdb to the 5' RACE reads, yields one record per CDR3 protein. The sample has some 1,000,000 distinct CDR3 sequences, under 30% seen once; the top ten hold about 0.72%. General study results and limits: PBMCs that were unsorted prevented a conclusive naive versus antigen-experienced comparison.

Looked up from germline, CDR1 is SQVTM and CDR2 is ANQGSEA. The CDR3 spans 13 residues. The V end lost 4 bases, the J end lost 7 bases, and 13 bases lay between the germline ends. This clonotype has only one observation. Its antigen is still unknown. The same specimen was also included in a second study, on T cells of mothers and their children. As reported in that work: The TCR beta CDR3 read count exceeded 9 million for each mother and was several million for each child.

This receptor was identified in a girl aged 2-10 years in good health. Sequencing used blood. J is TRBJ2-2 and V is TRBV29-1, with D uncertain. CDR3 residues: CSVGRFGIGELFF. CDR3 in DNA: TGCAGCGTTGGGCGGTTCGGAATCGGGGAGCTGTTTTTT.